This note documents a single T cell receptor beta chain sequence. The CDR3 is 15 residues long. Germline V lookup: CDR1 MNHEY, CDR2 SMNVEV (reference sequence). Deletions cut 2 bases from V and 5 bases from J, with 16 bases between. This record belongs to a study of blood T cell repertoires in COVID-19. As for the study in general: Some COVID-19 samples were acute and others convalescent; all came from the United States, Italy and Spain. Nucleic acid was either cDNA or gDNA, and it came from T cells, B-cell-depleted T cells, or PBMCs.

Using immunoSEQ multiplex PCR, the repertoire was profiled, and TCRdb retains in-frame clones only, with some absent. The profile shows some 330,000 clones, approximately 90% of them singletons. The sequenced sample was peripheral blood. V usage is TRBV27 and J usage is TRBJ2-7, with TRBD1 as a possible D gene (6 bases). The source is a woman between 45 and 60 years old with active or convalescent COVID-19. CDR3 bases: TGTGCCAGCAGTTTAAGGGTCGACAGGCTGGACGAGCAGTACTTC. It yields the protein CASSLRVDRLDEQYF.